The T cell receptor (beta chain) described here comes from a study of response to subunit inactivated influenza vaccine. Regarding the study as a whole: With each seasonal influenza vaccination, the authors suggested, few new T cells are recruited.

Per the germline V gene, CDR1 is SEHNR and CDR2 is FQNEAQ (reference sequence). The length of the CDR3 is 11 residues. Trimming cost V 6 bases and J 9 bases, with 9 bases left between them. On this clonotype itself: Its antigen is as yet unknown.

One entry per CDR3 protein, called by TCRdb with MiXCR from the RT-PCR reads. The data contain some 850,000 distinct CDR3 sequences, less than 20% of them singletons. The sequenced sample was PBMCs from blood, obtained roughly 5 days after vaccination. V is TRBV7-9 and J is TRBJ2-1, with D hard to call. This TCR was recovered from a man over 45 who received an inactivated influenza vaccine. CDR3 sequence: CASSSNIEQFF. The CDR3 nucleotides read TGTGCCAGCAGTTCGAACATTGAGCAGTTCTTC.